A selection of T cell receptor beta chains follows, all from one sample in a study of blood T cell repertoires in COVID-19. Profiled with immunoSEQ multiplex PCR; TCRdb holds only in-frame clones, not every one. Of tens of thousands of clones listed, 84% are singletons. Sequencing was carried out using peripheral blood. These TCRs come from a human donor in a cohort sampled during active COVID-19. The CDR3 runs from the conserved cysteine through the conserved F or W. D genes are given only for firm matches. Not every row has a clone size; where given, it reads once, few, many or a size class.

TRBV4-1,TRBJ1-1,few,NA,CASSQVIDRSEAFF,TGCGCCAGCAGCCAAGTAATCGACAGGTCTGAAGCTTTCTTT
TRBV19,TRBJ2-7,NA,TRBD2,CAKSPRGLAGADYEQYF,TGTGCCAAATCACCAAGGGGACTAGCTGGAGCTGACTACGAGCAGTACTTC
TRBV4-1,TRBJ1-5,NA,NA,CASSQGWGGSDQPQHF,TGCGCCAGCAGCCAGGGATGGGGGGGTTCGGATCAGCCCCAGCATTTT
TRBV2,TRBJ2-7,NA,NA,CASSDHYEQYF,TGTGCCAGCAGTGACCACTACGAGCAGTACTTC
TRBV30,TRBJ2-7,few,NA,CAWSGPHYEQYF,TGTGCCTGGAGTGGGCCGCACTACGAGCAGTACTTC
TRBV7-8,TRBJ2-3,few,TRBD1,CASSLHRGPTDTQYF,TGTGCCAGCAGCTTACACAGGGGCCCCACAGATACGCAGTATTTT
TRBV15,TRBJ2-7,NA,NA,CATSRDRGLSEQYF,TGTGCCACCAGCAGAGATCGTGGACTCTCGGAGCAGTACTTC
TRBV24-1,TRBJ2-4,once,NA,CATFPPVAGIGAKNIQYF,TGTGCCACCTTTCCTCCTGTCGCGGGGATTGGAGCCAAAAACATTCAGTACTTC
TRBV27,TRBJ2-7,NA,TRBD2,CASSLSGTSGSEQYF,TGTGCCAGCAGTTTATCTGGGACTAGCGGGAGCGAGCAGTACTTC
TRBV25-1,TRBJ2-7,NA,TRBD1,CASSRGQPYEQYF,TGTGCCAGCAGTAGGGGACAGCCCTACGAGCAGTACTTC
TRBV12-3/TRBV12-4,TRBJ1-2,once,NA,CASRPNSRHGYTF,TGTGCCAGCAGGCCCAACAGTAGGCATGGCTACACCTTC
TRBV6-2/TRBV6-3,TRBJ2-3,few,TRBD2,CASSLRLAGWDTQYF,TGTGCCAGCAGCTTACGACTAGCGGGGTGGGATACGCAGTATTTT
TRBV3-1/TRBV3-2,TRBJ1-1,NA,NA,CASSQETGNTEAFF,TGTGCCAGCAGCCAAGAGACAGGGAACACTGAAGCTTTCTTT
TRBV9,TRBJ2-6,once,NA,CASSDRSNSGANVLTF,TGTGCCAGCAGCGACAGGAGTAACTCTGGGGCCAACGTCCTGACTTTC
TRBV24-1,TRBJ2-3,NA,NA,CATQEADTQYF,TGTGCCACCCAGGAAGCAGATACGCAGTATTTT
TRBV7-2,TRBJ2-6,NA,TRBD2,CASSLSGGANSGANVLTF,TGTGCCAGCAGCCTCAGCGGGGGGGCCAACTCTGGGGCCAACGTCCTGACTTTC
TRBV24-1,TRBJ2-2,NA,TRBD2,CATSPLGAGETGELFF,TGTGCCACCAGTCCGCTTGGGGCGGGAGAGACCGGGGAGCTGTTTTTT
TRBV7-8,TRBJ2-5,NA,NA,CASSSWQGQETQYF,TGTGCCAGCAGCTCATGGCAGGGCCAAGAGACCCAGTACTTC
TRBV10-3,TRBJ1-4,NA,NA,CAISESSSGKLFF,TGTGCCATCAGTGAGTCGTCCTCGGGGAAACTGTTTTTT
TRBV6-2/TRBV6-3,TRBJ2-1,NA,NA,CASSYRGRVPNEQFF,TGTGCCAGCAGTTACAGGGGCCGGGTGCCGAATGAGCAGTTCTTC
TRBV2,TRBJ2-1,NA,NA,CASSIYDIRNEQFF,TGTGCCAGCAGTATTTACGACATCCGCAATGAGCAGTTCTTC
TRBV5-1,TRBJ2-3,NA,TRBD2,CASSFSGGEVDTQYF,TGCGCCAGCAGCTTTAGCGGGGGGGAAGTGGATACGCAGTATTTT
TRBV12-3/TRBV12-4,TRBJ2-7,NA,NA,CASSFLSSYEQYF,TGTGCCAGCAGTTTTTTGTCTTCCTACGAGCAGTACTTC
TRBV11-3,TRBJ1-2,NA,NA,CASSSTRVFYGYTF,TGTGCCAGCAGCTCGACGAGGGTTTTCTATGGCTACACCTTC
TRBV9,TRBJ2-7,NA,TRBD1,CASSVGQGAFYEQYF,TGTGCCAGCAGCGTTGGACAGGGGGCATTTTACGAGCAGTACTTC
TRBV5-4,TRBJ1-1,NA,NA,CASSFFGSEAFF,NA
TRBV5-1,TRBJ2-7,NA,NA,CASGRGGAYDEQYF,TGCGCCAGCGGAAGGGGGGGGGCGTACGACGAGCAGTACTTC
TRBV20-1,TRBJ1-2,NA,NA,CSAPGSPGYTF,TGCAGTGCCCCTGGGAGCCCTGGCTACACCTTC
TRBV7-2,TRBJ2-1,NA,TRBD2,CASSSGGSALNEQFF,TGTGCCAGCAGCTCCGGGGGGAGCGCACTCAATGAGCAGTTCTTC
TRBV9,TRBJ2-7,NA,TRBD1,CASSALTGGEQYF,TGTGCCAGCAGCGCTTTGACAGGGGGGGAGCAGTACTTC
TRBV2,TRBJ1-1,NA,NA,CASIYSPGGAGWEAEAFF,TGTGCCAGCATTTACTCCCCAGGAGGCGCTGGGTGGGAGGCTGAAGCTTTCTTT
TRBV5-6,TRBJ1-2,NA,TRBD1,CASSLGQGALGYTF,TGTGCCAGCAGCCTGGGACAGGGGGCGCTTGGCTACACCTTC
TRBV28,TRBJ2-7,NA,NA,CASMWTDSYEQYF,TGTGCCAGCATGTGGACAGACTCCTACGAGCAGTACTTC
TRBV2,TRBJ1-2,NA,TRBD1,CASSERRQGAYGYTF,TGTGCCAGCAGTGAAAGGCGGCAGGGGGCATATGGCTACACCTTC
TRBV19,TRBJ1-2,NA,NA,CASSITWSGSDGYTF,TGTGCCAGTAGTATAACCTGGTCGGGGTCGGATGGCTACACCTTC
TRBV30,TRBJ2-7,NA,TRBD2,CAWTPARTSGGYEQYF,TGTGCCTGGACCCCCGCCCGGACTAGCGGGGGCTACGAGCAGTACTTC
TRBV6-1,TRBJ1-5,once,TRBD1,CASSEAGQESNQPQHF,TGTGCCAGCAGTGAAGCAGGACAGGAAAGCAATCAGCCCCAGCATTTT
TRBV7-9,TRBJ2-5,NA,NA,CASSLELAWETQYF,TGTGCCAGCAGCTTAGAACTAGCTTGGGAGACCCAGTACTTC
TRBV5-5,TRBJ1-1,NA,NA,CASSFWDTNTEAFF,TGTGCCAGCAGCTTCTGGGACACGAACACTGAAGCTTTCTTT
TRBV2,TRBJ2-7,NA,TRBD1,CASSEVRDRGYEQYF,TGTGCCAGCAGTGAAGTCCGGGACAGGGGGTACGAGCAGTACTTC
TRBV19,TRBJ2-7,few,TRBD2,CASSRGGLYEQYF,TGTGCCAGTAGCCGGGGGGGCCTCTACGAGCAGTACTTC
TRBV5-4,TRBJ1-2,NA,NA,CASSLVPGAGYTF,TGTGCCAGCAGCTTGGTCCCAGGGGCTGGCTACACCTTC
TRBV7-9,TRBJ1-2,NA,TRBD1,CASSKMDRVYDGYTF,TGTGCCAGCAGCAAAATGGACAGGGTTTACGATGGCTACACCTTC
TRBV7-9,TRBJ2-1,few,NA,CASSLTLGEQFF,TGTGCCAGCAGCTTAACCCTCGGGGAGCAGTTCTTC
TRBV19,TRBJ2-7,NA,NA,CAISSRPGEQYF,TGTGCCATCAGTTCTAGACCCGGGGAGCAGTACTTC